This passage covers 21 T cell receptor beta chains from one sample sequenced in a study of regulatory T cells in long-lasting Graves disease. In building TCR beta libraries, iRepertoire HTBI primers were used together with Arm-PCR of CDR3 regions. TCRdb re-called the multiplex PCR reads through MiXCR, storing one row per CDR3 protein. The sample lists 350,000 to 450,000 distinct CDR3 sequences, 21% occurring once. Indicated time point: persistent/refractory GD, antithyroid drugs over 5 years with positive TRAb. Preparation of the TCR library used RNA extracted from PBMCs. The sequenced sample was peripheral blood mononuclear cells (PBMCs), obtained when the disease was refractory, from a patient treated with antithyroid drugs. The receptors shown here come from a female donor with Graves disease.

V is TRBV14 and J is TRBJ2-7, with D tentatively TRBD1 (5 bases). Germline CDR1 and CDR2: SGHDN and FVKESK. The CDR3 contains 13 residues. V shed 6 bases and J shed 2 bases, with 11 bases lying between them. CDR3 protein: CASSLQDAYEQYF. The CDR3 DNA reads TGTGCCAGCAGTCTACAGGACGCCTACGAGCAGTACTTC.

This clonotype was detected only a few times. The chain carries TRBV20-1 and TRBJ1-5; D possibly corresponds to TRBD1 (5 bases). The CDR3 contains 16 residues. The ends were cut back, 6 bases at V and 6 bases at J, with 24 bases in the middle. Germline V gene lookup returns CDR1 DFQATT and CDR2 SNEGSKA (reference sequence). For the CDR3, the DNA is TGCAGTGCCGCCAACGCCGGGACTGCTGTATTTCAGCCCCAGCATTTT. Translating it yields CSAANAGTAVFQPQHF.

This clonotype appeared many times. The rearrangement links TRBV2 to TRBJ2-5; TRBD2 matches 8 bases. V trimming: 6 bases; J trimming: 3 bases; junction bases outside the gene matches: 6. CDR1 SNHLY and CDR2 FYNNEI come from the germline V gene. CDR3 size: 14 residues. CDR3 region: CASRAGRGEETQYF. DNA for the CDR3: TGTGCCAGCAGGGCCGGGCGGGGGGAAGAGACCCAGTACTTC.

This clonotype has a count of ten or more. The CDR3 coding sequence is TGTGCCAGCAGTTCCGGGACTAGCGCGAACACCGGGGAGCTGTTTTTT. It yields the protein CASSSGTSANTGELFF. This sequence joins TRBV28 and TRBJ2-2, with TRBD2 identical over 10 bases. Germline loops: CDR1 MDHEN, CDR2 SYDVKM. The CDR3 runs 16 residues. V was pared by 4 bases and J by 0 bases, with 2 bases of the junction left unmatched.

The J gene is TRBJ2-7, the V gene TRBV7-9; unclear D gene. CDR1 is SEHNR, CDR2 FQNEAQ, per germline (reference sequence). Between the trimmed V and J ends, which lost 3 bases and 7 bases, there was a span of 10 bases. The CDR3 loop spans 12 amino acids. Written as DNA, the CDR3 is TGTGCCAGCAGCTTGGGGAAAACGGAGCAGTACTTC. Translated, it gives CASSLGKTEQYF. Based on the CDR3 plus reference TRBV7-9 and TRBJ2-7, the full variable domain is DTGVSQNPRHKITKRGQNVTFRCDPISEHNRLYWYRQTLGQGPEFLTYFQNEAQLEKSRLLSDRFSAERPKGSFSTLEIQRTEQGDSAMYLCASSLGKTEQYFGPGTRLTVT.

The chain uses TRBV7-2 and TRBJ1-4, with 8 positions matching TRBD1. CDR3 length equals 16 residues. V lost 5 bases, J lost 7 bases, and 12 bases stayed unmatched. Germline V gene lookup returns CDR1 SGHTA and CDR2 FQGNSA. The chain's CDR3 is CASSTAQGALGEKLFF. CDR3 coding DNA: TGTGCCAGCAGCACCGCCCAGGGGGCGCTGGGTGAAAAACTGTTTTTT.

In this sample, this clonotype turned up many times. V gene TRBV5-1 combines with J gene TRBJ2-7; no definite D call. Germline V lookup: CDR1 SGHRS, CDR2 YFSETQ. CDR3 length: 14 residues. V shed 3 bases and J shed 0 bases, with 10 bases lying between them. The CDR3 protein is CASSSSPSSYEQYF. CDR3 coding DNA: TGCGCCAGCAGCTCAAGTCCAAGCTCCTACGAGCAGTACTTC.

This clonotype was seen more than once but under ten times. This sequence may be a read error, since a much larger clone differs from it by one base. CDR3 DNA sequence: TGTGCCAGCACCCCACCGGACAGTTATAATTCACCCCTCCGCTTT. Amino acids: CASTPPDSYNSPLRF. V is TRBV28 and J is TRBJ1-6; possible D gene TRBD1, 6 bases. Germline CDR1 is MDHEN and CDR2 is SYDVKM. CDR3 length equals 15 residues.

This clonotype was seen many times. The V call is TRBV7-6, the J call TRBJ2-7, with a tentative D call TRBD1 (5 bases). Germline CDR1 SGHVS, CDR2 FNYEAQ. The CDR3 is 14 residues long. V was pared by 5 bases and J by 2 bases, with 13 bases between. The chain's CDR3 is CASSPDRPPYEQYF. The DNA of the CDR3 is TGTGCCAGCAGCCCTGACAGACCCCCCTACGAGCAGTACTTC. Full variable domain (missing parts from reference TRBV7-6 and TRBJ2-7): GAGVSQSPRYKVTKRGQDVALRCDPISGHVSLYWYRQALGQGPEFLTYFNYEAQQDKSGLPNDRFSAERPEGSISTLTIQRTEQRDSAMYRCASSPDRPPYEQYFGPGTRLTVT.

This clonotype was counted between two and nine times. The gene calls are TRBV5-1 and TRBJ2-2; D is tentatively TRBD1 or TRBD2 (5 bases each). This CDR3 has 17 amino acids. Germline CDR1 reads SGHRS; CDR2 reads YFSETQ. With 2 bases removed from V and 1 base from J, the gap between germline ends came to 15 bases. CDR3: CASSFFPGTLNTGELFF. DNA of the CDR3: TGCGCCAGCAGCTTCTTTCCCGGGACGCTGAACACCGGGGAGCTGTTTTTT. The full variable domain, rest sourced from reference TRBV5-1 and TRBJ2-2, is KAGVTQTPRYLIKTRGQQVTLSCSPISGHRSVSWYQQTPGQGLQFLFEYFSETQRNKGNFPGRFSGRQFSNSRSEMNVSTLELGDSALYLCASSFFPGTLNTGELFFGEGSRLTVL.

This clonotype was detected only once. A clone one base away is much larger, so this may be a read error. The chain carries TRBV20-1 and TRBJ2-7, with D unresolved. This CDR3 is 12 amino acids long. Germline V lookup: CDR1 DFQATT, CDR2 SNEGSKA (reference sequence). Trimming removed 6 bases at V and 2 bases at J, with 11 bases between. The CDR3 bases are TGCAGTGCGATTCCGGCAACCTACGAGCAGTACTTC. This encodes CSAIPATYEQYF.

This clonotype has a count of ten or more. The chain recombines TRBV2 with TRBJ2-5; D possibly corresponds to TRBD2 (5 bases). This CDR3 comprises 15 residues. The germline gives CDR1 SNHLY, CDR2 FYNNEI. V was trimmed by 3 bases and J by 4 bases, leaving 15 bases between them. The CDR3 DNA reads TGTGCCAGCAGTGATTCCGGAGCGGTTGGAGAGACCCAGTACTTC. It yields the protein CASSDSGAVGETQYF.

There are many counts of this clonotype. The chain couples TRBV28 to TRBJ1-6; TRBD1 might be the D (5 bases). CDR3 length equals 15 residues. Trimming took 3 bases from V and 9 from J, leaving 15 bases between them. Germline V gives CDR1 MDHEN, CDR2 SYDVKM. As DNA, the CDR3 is TGTGCCAGCAGTTTTCCGGGGCGCCCAGCTTCACCCCTCCACTTT. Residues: CASSFPGRPASPLHF.

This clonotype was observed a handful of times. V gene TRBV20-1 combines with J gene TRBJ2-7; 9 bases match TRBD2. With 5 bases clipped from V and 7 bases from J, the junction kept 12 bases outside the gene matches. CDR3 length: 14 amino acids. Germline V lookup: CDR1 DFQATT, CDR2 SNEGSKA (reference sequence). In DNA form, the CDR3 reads TGCAGTGCTCGTAAGCGGGAGGCCGGGTCAGAGCAGTACTTC. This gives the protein CSARKREAGSEQYF.

CDR3: CASQLLPGTSSYNEQFF. The CDR3 DNA sequence: TGTGCCAGCCAACTATTACCCGGGACAAGCTCCTACAATGAGCAGTTCTTC. The rearrangement uses TRBV6-1 and TRBJ2-1; a possible D gene is TRBD1 (6 bases). Trimming took 8 bases from V and 0 from J, leaving 20 bases between them. Germline loops: CDR1 MNHNS, CDR2 SASEGT. There are 17 residues in the CDR3.

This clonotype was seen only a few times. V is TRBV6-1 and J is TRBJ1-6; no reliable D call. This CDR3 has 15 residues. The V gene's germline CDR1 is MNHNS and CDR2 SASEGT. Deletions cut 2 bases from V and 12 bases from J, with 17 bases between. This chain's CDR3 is CASSETGTLDLPLHF. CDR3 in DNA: TGTGCCAGCAGTGAAACGGGCACATTAGATTTACCCCTCCACTTT.

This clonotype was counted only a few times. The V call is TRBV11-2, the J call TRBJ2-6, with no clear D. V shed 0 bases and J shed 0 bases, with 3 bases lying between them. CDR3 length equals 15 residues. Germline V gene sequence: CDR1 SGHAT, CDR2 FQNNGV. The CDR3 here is CASSLEYSGANVLTF. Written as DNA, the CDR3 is TGTGCCAGCAGCTTAGAATACTCTGGGGCCAACGTCCTGACTTTC. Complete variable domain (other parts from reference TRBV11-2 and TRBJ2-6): EAGVAQSPRYKIIEKRQSVAFWCNPISGHATLYWYQQILGQGPKLLIQFQNNGVVDDSQLPKDRFSAERLKGVDSTLKIQPAKLEDSAVYLCASSLEYSGANVLTFGAGSRLTVL.

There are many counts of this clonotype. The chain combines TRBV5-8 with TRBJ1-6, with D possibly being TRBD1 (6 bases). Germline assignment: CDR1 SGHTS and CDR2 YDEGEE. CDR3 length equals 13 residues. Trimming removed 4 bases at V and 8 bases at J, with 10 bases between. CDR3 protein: CASSLQGDSPLHF. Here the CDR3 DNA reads TGTGCCAGCAGCCTACAGGGTGATTCACCCCTCCACTTT.

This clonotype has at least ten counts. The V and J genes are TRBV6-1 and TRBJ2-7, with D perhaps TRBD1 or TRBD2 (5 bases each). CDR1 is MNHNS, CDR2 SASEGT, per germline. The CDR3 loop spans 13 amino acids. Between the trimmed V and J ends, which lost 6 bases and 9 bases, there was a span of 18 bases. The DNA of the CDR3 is TGTGCCAGCAGCCCCGGGGACCCTCACCCGCAGTACTTC. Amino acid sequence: CASSPGDPHPQYF.

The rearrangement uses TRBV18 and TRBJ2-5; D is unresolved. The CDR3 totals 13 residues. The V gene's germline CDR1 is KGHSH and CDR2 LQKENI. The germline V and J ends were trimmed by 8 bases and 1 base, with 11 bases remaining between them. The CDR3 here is CASQITPQETQYF. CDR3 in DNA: TGTGCCAGCCAGATTACCCCCCAAGAGACCCAGTACTTC.

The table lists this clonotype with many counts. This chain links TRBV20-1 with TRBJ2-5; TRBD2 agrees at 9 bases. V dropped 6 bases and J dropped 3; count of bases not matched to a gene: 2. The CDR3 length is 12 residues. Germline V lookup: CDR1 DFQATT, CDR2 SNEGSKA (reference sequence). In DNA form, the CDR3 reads TGCAGTGCCGTAGCGGGAGAAGAGACCCAGTACTTC. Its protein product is CSAVAGEETQYF.